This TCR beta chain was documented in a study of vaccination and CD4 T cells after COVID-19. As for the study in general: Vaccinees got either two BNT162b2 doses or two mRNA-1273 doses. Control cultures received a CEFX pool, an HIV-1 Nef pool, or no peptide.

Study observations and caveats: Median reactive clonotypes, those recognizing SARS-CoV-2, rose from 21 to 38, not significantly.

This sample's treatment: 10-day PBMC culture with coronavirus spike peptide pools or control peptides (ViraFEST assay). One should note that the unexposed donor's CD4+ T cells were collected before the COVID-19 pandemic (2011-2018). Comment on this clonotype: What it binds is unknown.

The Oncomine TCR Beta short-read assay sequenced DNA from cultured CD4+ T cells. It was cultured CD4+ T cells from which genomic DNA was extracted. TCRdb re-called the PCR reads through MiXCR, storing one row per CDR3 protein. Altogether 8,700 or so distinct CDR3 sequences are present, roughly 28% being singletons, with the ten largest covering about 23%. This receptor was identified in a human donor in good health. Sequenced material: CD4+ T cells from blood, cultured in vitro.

CDR3 loop: CSAPGLAGGYSYEQYF. The CDR3 nucleotides read TGCAGTGCTCCGGGACTAGCGGGAGGTTACTCCTACGAGCAGTACTTC. The chain employs TRBV20-1 and TRBJ2-7; 15 positions agree with TRBD2. Germline CDR1 reads DFQATT; CDR2 reads SNEGSKA (reference sequence). The CDR3 consists of 16 residues. V lost 5 bases and J lost 0; bases outside the gene matches: 5.